This record looks at one T cell receptor (beta chain) sequence and its context. This specimen comes from a study of spatial heterogeneity in lung cancer. Background on the study: The average appearance count of each unique TCR and UMI combination in raw reads was more than ten.

Time point defined: sample taken at primary tumor resection. In each case, whole RNA from tumor, nontumor lung or frozen PBMC was sequenced unsorted. Donors were around 70 untreated early-stage non-small cell lung cancer patients. Every TCR cDNA molecule bore a unique molecular identifier. From the 5' RACE reads, TCRdb called clonotypes with MiXCR, one entry per CDR3 protein. The data contain tens of thousands of distinct CDR3 sequences, roughly an eighth of them singletons. This material consisted of PBMCs, taken at surgery. This receptor was identified in a male donor with early-stage non-small cell lung cancer.

As DNA, the CDR3 is TGTGCCAGTAGTCCGGGACTAGCGGGGGCCGTGACGGCGCTGTTTTTT. Its translation: CASSPGLAGAVTALFF. The chain is built from TRBV19 and TRBJ2-2; 14 bases align to TRBD2. V was clipped by 5 bases and J by 13 bases; unmatched bases: 12. The V gene's germline CDR1 is LNHDA and CDR2 SQIVND (reference sequence). CDR3 length equals 16 residues.